A single sample is the source of the 8 T cell receptor beta chains below, sequenced in a study of CD8 T cells in Susac syndrome (dated by TCRdb to the late 2010s). Library preparation employed the immunoSEQ multiplex PCR assay. RNA was extracted using the RNeasy kit, and about 0.45 to 1 ug of the RNA was reverse transcribed with random hexamers. TCRdb handled the public reads itself, with Q25 trimming in fastp and clone calling in MiXCR, and kept productive beta chains. One record per CDR3 amino acid sequence lists the most common genes and DNA. In this sample the table shows nearly 200,000 distinct CDR3 sequences, nearly 95% of which occur a single time. In total, the top ten clones hold approximately 0.097% of the sample. Sequenced: CD4+ T cells from PBMCs. The source of these receptors is a human donor with multiple sclerosis.

The chain uses TRBV15 and TRBJ1-1; no clear D gene. CDR3 length: 15 amino acids. With 6 bases removed from V and 3 bases from J, the gap between germline ends came to 17 bases. Germline V gives CDR1 LNHNV, CDR2 YYDKDF (reference sequence). The CDR3 DNA reads as TGTGCCACCAGGGTGTTGAACAACTACCACACTGAAGCTTTCTTT. This codes for CATRVLNNYHTEAFF.

The chain links TRBV28 to TRBJ1-1, with TRBD1 matching over 7 bases. V lost 6 bases to trimming and J lost 4 bases; unmatched junction nucleotides: 17. The CDR3 runs 17 residues. Germline CDR1 MDHEN, CDR2 SYDVKM. DNA for the CDR3: TGTGCCAGCAGATCCACGGGAGGGGGCGTGGGAACCACTGAAGCTTTCTTT. It translates to CASRSTGGGVGTTEAFF.

This chain connects TRBV20-1 to TRBJ1-1; a weak D match, TRBD1 (5 bases). The V end was cut by 7 bases, the J end by 0 bases, with 21 bases between. Germline V gene lookup returns CDR1 DFQATT and CDR2 SNEGSKA (reference sequence). This CDR3 region has 16 residues. Here the CDR3 reads CSVPPGPQVVNTEAFF. CDR3 sequence (DNA): TGCAGTGTACCACCGGGGCCACAAGTGGTGAACACTGAAGCTTTCTTT.

V gene TRBV2 combines with J gene TRBJ1-6; 8 positions match TRBD1. CDR1 SNHLY and CDR2 FYNNEI come from the germline V gene. CDR3 length equals 12 residues. V lost 6 bases to trimming and J lost 12 bases; unmatched junction nucleotides: 4. The CDR3 DNA sequence: TGTGCCAGCAGGCAACAGGGGGTACCCCTCCACTTT. Encoded protein: CASRQQGVPLHF.

The chain links TRBV20-1 to TRBJ2-7; the D call may be TRBD1 or TRBD2 (5 bases each). Germline loops: CDR1 DFQATT, CDR2 SNEGSKA (reference sequence). V was shortened by 4 bases and J by 9 bases, with 22 bases between the two germline ends. The CDR3 covers 14 residues. CDR3 nucleotides: TGCAGTGCTACTCACGGGACCCAGTCGGGGAGGCAGTACTTC. It specifies CSATHGTQSGRQYF.

This chain connects TRBV9 to TRBJ2-6; D not certain. This CDR3 spans 15 amino acids. CDR1 and CDR2 (germline): SGDLS, YYNGEE. The V end lost 2 bases, the J end lost 1 base, and 7 bases lay between the germline ends. CDR3 DNA: TGTGCCAGCAGCGTTATGGGGTCTGGGGCCAACGTCCTGACTTTC. It is translated as CASSVMGSGANVLTF.

This sequence joins TRBV20-1 and TRBJ1-5, with TRBD1 as a possible D gene (6 bases). CDR3 length: 13 amino acids. The germline CDR1 and CDR2 sequences are DFQATT and SNEGSKA (reference sequence). V was clipped by 6 bases and J by 4 bases, with 13 bases between them. DNA for the CDR3: TGCAGTGCCATGGGACAAGCAAATCAGCCCCAGCATTTT. Its protein product is CSAMGQANQPQHF.

V is TRBV29-1 and J is TRBJ2-1; 8 bases map to TRBD2. This CDR3 has 12 residues. The germline V gene encodes CDR1 SQVTM and CDR2 ANQGSEA. The trim removed 5 bases at V and 12 bases at J, leaving 9 bases unmatched. CDR3: CSVFPGLETQFF. In DNA, the CDR3 is TGCAGCGTTTTCCCGGGACTAGAAACGCAGTTCTTC.